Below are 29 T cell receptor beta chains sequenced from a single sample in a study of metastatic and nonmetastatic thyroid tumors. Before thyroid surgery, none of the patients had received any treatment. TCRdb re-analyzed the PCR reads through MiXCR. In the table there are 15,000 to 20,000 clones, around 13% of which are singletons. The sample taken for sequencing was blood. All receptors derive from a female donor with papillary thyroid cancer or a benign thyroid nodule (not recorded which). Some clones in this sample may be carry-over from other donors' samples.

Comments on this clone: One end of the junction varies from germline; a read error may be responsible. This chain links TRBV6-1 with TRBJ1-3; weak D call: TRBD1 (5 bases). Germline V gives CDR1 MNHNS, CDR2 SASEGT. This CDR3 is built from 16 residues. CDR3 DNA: TGTGCCAACAGTCCGCGTCTGGGGACCCCTGGAAACACCATATATTTT. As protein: CANSPRLGTPGNTIYF.

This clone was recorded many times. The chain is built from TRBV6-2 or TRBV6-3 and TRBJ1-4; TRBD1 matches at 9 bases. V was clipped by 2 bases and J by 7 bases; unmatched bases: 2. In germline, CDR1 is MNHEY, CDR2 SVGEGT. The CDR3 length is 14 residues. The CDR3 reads CASSYNRGLEKLFF. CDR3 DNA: TGTGCCAGCAGTTACAACAGGGGGCTTGAAAAACTGTTTTTT.

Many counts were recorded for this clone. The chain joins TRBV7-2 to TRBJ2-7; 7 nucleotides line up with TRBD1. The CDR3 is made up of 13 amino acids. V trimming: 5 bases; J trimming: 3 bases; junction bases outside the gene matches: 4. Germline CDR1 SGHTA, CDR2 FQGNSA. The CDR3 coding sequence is TGTGCCAGCAGCATGGGACAGTACTACGAGCAGTACTTC. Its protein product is CASSMGQYYEQYF.

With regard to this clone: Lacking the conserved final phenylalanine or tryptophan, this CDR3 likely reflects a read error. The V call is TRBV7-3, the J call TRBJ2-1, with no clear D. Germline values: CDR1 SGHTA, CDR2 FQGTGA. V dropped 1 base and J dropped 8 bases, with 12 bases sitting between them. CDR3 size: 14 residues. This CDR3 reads CASSLRARSYEQFL. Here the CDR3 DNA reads TGTGCCAGCAGCTTAAGGGCCCGAAGCTATGAGCAGTTCCTC.

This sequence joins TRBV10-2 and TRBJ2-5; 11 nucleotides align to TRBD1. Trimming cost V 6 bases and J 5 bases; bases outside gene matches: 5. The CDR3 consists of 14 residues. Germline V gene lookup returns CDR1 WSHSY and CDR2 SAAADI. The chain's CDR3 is CASRRDRGGETQYF. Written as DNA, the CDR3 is TGCGCCAGCAGAAGGGACAGGGGGGGGGAGACCCAGTACTTC.

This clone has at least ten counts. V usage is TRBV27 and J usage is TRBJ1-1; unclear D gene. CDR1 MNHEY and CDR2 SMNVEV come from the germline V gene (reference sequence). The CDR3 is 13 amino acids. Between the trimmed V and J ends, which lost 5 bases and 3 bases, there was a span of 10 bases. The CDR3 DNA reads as TGTGCCAGCAGTGTCAGAGGGTACACTGAAGCTTTCTTT. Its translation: CASSVRGYTEAFF.

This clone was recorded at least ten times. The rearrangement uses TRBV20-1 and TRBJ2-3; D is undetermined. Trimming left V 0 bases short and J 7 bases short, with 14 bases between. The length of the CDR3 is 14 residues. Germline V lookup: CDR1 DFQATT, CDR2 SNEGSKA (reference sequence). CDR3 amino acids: CSARDSSRTNTQYF. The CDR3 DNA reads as TGCAGTGCTAGAGATTCCAGCCGCACGAATACGCAGTATTTT.

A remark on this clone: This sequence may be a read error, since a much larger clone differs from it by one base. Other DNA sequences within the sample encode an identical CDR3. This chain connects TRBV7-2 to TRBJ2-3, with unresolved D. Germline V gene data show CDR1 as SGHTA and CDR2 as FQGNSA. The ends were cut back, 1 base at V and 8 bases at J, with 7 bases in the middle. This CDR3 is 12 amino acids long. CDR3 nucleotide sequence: TGTGCCAGCAGCTTAGAACGGGTTACGCAGTATTTT. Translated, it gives CASSLERVTQYF.

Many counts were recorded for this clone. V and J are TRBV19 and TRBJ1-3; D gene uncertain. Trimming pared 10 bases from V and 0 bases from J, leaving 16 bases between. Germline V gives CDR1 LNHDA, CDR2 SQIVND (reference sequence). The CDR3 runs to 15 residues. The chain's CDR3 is CATTPGGYSGNTIYF. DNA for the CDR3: TGTGCCACCACCCCAGGAGGATACTCTGGAAACACCATATATTTT.

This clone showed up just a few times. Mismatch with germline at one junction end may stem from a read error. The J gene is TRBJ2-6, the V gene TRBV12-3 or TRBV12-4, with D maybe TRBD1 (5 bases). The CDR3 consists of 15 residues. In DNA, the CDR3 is TGTGCCACTGGGGCTCCCATCTCTGGGGCCAACTTCCTGACTTTC. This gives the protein CATGAPISGANFLTF.

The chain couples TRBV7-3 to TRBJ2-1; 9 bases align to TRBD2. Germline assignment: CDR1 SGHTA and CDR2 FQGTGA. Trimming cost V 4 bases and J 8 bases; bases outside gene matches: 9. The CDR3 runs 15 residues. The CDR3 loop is CASSSGLAVGDEQFF. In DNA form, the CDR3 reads TGTGCCAGCAGCTCGGGACTAGCTGTAGGGGATGAGCAGTTCTTC.

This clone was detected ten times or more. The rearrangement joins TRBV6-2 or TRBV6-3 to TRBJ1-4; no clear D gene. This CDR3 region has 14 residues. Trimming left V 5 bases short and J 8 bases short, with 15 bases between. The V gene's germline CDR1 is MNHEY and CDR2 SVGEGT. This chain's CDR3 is CASSDYRPGEKLFF. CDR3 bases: TGTGCCAGCAGTGACTACCGACCGGGGGAAAAACTGTTTTTT.

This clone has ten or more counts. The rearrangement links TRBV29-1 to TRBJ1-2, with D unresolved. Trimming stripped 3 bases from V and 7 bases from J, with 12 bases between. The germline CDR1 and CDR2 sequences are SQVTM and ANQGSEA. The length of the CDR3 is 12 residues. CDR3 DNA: TGCAGCGTTGACCGTGAATGGTCTGGCTACACCTTC. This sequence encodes CSVDREWSGYTF.

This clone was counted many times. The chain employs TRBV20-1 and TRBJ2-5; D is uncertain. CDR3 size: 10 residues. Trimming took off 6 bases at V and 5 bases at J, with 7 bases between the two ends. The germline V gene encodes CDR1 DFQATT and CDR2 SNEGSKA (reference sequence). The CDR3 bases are TGCAGTGCCCGTTGGGAGACCCAGTACTTC. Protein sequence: CSARWETQYF.

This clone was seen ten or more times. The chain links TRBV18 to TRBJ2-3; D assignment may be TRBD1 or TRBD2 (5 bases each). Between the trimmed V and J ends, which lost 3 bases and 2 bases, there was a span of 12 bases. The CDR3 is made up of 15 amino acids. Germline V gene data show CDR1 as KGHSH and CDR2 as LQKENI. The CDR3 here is CASSPLAGATDTQYF. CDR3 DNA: TGTGCCAGCTCACCCCTAGCTGGGGCCACAGATACGCAGTATTTT.

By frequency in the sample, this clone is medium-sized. In DNA, the CDR3 is TGTGCCAGCGCAGCAGGGAGTATGGGCACAGATACGCAGTATTTT. As protein: CASAAGSMGTDTQYF. This chain joins TRBV28 and TRBJ2-3, with D perhaps given as TRBD1 or TRBD2 (5 bases each). Looked up from germline, CDR1 is MDHEN and CDR2 is SYDVKM. The ends were cut back, 8 bases at V and 1 base at J, with 16 bases in the middle. The CDR3 contains 15 residues.

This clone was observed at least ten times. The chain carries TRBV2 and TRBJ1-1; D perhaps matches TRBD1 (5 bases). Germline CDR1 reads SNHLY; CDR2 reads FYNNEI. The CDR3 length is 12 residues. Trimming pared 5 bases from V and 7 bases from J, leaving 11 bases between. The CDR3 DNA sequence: TGTGCCAGCAGTACCTGGGGGGTTGAAGCTTTCTTT. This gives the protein CASSTWGVEAFF.

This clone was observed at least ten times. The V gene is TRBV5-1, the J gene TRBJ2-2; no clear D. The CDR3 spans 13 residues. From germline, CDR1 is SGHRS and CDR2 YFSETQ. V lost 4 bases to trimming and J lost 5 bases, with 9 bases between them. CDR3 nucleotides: TGCGCCAGCAGCCCGCAGGATACCGGGGAGCTGTTTTTT. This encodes CASSPQDTGELFF.

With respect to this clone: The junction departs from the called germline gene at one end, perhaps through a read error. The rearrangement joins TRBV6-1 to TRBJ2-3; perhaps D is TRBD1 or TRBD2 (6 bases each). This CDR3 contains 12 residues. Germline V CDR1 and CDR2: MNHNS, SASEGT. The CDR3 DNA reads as TGTGCCATCGGGGGCGACACAGATACGCAATATTTT. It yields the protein CAIGGDTDTQYF.

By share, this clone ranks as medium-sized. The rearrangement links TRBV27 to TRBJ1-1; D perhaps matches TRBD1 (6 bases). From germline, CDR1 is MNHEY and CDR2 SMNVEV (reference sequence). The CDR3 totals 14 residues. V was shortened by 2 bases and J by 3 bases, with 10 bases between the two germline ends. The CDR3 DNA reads TGTGCCAGCAGTTTAGGAGGGGGGGACACTGAAGCTTTCTTT. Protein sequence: CASSLGGGDTEAFF.

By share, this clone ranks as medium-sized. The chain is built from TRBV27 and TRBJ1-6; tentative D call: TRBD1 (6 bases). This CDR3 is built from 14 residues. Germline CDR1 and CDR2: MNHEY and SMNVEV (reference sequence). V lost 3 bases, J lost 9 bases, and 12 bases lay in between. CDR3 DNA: TGTGCCAGCAGTTTTAGGACAGTGGGTTCACCCCTCCACTTT. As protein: CASSFRTVGSPLHF.

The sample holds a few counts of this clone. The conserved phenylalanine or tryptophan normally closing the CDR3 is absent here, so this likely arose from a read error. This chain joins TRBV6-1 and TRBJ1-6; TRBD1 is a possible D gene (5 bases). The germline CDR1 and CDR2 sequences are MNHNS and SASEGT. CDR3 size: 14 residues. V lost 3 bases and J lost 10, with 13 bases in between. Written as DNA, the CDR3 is TGTGCCAGCAGTGACAGAAGGGGAGAGTCACCCCTCCACCTT. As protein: CASSDRRGESPLHL.

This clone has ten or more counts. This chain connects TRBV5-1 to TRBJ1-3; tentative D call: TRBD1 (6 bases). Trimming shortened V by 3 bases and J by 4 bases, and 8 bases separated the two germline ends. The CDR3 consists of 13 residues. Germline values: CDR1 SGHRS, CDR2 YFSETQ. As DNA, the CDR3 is TGCGCCAGCAGCTGGGGGCTCGGAAACACCATATATTTT. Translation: CASSWGLGNTIYF.

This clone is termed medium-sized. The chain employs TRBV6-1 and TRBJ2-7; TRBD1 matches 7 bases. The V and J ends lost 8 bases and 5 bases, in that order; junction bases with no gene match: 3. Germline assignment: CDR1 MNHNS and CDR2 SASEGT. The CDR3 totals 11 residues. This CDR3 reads CASFDRDEQYF. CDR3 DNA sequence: TGTGCCAGCTTTGACAGGGACGAGCAGTACTTC.

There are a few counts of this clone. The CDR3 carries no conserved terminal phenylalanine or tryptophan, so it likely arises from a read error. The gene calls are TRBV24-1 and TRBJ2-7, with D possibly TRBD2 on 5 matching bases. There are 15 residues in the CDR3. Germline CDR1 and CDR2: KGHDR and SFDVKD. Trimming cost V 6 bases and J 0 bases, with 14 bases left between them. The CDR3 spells CATSLFEAGSYEQYL. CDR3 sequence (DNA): TGTGCCACCAGTTTGTTCGAGGCGGGCTCCTACGAGCAGTACTTA.

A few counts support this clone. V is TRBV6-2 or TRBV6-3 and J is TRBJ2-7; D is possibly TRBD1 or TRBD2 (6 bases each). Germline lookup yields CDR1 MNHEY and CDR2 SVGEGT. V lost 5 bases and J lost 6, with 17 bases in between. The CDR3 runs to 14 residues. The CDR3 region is CASSPGAPSAEQYF. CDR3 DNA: TGTGCCAGCAGTCCGGGGGCCCCCTCAGCCGAGCAGTACTTC.

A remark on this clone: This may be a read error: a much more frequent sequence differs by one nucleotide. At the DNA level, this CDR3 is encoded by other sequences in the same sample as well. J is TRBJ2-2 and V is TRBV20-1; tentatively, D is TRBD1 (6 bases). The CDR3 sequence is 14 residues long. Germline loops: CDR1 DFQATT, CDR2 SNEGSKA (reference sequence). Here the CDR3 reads CSARTGTNTGELLF. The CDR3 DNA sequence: TGCAGTGCTAGAACAGGGACCAACACTGGGGAGCTGCTTTTT.

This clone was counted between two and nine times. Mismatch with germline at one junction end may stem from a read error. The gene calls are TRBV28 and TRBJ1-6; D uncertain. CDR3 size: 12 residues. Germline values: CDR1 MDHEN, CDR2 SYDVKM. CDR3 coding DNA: TGCGCCAGCATCCCCCCAGTCCGACCCCTCCACTTT. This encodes CASIPPVRPLHF.

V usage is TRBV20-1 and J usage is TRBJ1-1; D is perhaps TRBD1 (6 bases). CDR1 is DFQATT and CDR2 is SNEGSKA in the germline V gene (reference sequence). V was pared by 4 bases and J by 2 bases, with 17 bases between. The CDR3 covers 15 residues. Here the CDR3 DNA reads TGCAGTGCTATATATAGGGGGGGCAATAACACTGAAGCTTTCTTT. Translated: CSAIYRGGNNTEAFF.